This TCR beta chain was sequenced during a study of T-cell reconstitution after alpha-beta-depleted transplantation in children. Study observations and caveats: Recipient T cells and thymic progenitors that survived were the source of the high TCRbeta diversity seen at day 60 in some patients. T-cell counts and diversity were attributed mostly to newly produced T cells one year after transplant.

Germline values: CDR1 MNHNS, CDR2 SASEGT. V gave up 10 bases and J gave up 7 bases, with 23 bases separating them. The CDR3 loop spans 14 amino acids. Preparing the TCRbeta library involved the use of unique molecular identifiers. Each CDR3 protein gets one entry after TCRdb re-called the PCR reads with MiXCR. The sample yields fewer than 700,000 distinct CDR3 sequences, over 10% seen once. This clonotype was detected only a few times. Its specificity is unknown. The chain carries TRBV6-1 and TRBJ2-7; D perhaps matches TRBD1 (6 bases). The TCR comes from a male patient younger than 18 who had a stem cell transplant for acute myeloid leukemia, so the T cells may come from the graft donor. The material was PBMCs, mostly from graft donor cells, obtained 360 days after TCRalphabeta/CD19-depleted stem cell transplant. The CDR3 nucleotides read TGTGCCACCGCTCCTGCTAGGGGGTTAAGGGAGCAGTACTTC. It yields the protein CATAPARGLREQYF.